This record covers a single T cell receptor (beta chain). These data come from a study of blood T cell repertoires in COVID-19. Overall study: COVID-19 samples collected from the United States, Italy and Spain covered acute and convalescent phases. T cells, B-cell-depleted T cells, or PBMCs supplied cDNA or gDNA.

In the original workflow: Estimation of nucleated cell counts relied on the amplification of reference gene primers. Data came from immunoSEQ multiplex PCR; TCRdb stores just in-frame clones and leaves some out. V and J calls and clone size are as listed in that table; D and trimming were resolved from the DNA. Of 250,000 to 300,000 clones listed, roughly 80% were seen once; the top ten hold about 4.3%. V lost 4 bases to trimming and J lost 5 bases; unmatched junction nucleotides: 9. The CDR3 loop spans 15 amino acids. Per the germline V gene, CDR1 is SGDLS and CDR2 is YYNGEE. J is TRBJ1-5 and V is TRBV9; the match to TRBD1 covers 7 bases. The source of this sequence is a man aged 55 to 70 who had recovered from COVID-19. Sequenced material: peripheral blood. CDR3 coding DNA: TGTGCCAGCAGCCAGGGGGGCAGGTCCGATCAGCCCCAGCATTTT. Translated, it gives CASSQGGRSDQPQHF.